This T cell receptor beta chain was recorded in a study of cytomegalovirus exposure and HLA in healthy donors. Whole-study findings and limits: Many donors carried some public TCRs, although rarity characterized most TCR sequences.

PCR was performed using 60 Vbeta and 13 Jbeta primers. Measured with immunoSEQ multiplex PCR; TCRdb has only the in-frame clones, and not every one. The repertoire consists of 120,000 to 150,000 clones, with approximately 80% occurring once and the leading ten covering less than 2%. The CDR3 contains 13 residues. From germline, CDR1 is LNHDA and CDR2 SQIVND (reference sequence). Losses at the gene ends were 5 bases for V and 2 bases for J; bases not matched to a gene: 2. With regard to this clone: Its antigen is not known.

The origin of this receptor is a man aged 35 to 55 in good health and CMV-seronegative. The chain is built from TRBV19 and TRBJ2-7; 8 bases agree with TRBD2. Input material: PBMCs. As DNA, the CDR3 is TGTGCCAGTAGTCCAGCGGGGGCCTACGAGCAGTACTTC. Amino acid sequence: CASSPAGAYEQYF. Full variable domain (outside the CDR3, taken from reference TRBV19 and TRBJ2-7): DGGITQSPKYLFRKEGQNVTLSCEQNLNHDAMYWYRQDPGQGLRLIYYSQIVNDFQKGDIAEGYSVSREKKESFPLTVTSAQKNPTAFYLCASSPAGAYEQYFGPGTRLTVT.